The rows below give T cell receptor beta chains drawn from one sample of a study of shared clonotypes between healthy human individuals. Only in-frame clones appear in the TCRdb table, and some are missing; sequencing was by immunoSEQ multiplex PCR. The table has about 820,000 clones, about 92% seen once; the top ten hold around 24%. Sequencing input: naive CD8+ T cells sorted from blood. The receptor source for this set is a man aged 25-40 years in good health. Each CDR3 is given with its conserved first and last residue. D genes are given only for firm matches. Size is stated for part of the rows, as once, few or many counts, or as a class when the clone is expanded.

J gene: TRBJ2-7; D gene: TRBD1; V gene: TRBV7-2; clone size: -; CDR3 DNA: TGTGCCAGCAGCTTACCCTCGGACAGGGAGGACTACGAGCAGTACTTC; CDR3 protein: CASSLPSDREDYEQYF
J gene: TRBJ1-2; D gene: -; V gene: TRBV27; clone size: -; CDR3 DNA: TGTGCCAGCACCCGAGGCGCAGGGTTCCATGGCTACACCTTC; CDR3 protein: CASTRGAGFHGYTF
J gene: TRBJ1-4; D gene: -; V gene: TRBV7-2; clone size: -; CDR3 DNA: TGTGCCAGCAGCGCAAGCTCGCATCTGGGTGAAAAACTGTTTTTT; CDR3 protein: CASSASSHLGEKLFF
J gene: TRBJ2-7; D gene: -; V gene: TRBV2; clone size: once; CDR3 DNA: TGTGCCAGCAGTGATGCGGCAGGGGTGGACTACGAGCAGTACTTC; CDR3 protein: CASSDAAGVDYEQYF
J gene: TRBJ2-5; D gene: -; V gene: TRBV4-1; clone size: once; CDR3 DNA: TGCGCCAGCAGCCCCCTTACATCGGAGACCCAGTACTTC; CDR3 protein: CASSPLTSETQYF
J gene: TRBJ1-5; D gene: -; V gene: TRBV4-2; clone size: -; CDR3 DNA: TGTGCCAGCAGCCAAGATTGGCGGTCTGATGGCAATCAGCCCCAGCATTTT; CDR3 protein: CASSQDWRSDGNQPQHF
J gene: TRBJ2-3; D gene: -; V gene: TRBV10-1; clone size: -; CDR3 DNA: TGCGCCAGCAGCCACGGGGCCGACAACAGCGATACGCAGTATTTT; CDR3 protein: CASSHGADNSDTQYF
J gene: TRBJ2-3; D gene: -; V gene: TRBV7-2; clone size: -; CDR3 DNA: TGTGCCAGCAGCTTTACCCCAGGGGTGGGAGGAGGGTCAGATACGCAGTATTTT; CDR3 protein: CASSFTPGVGGGSDTQYF
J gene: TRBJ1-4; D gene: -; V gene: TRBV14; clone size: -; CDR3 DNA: TGTGCCAGCAGCCCTGGACAGACTTCTAATGAAAAACTGTTTTTT; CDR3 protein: CASSPGQTSNEKLFF
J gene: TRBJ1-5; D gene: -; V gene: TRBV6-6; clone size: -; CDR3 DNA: TGTGCCAGCAGTTACTCAGGGGTTCGGCGCAATCAGCCCCAGCATTTT; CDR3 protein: CASSYSGVRRNQPQHF
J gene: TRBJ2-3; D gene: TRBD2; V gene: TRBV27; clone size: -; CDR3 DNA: TGTGCCAGCCGGGCCGGGAGGGAATATACGCAGTATTTT; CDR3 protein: CASRAGREYTQYF
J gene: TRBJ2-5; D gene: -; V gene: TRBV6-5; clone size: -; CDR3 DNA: TGTGCCAGCAGTTACTGGGAGACCCAGTACTTC; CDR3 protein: CASSYWETQYF
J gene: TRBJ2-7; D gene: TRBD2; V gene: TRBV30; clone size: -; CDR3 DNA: TGTGCCTGGAGTGGAGACGGACTAGCATTAAGTTCCTACGAGCAGTACTTC; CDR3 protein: CAWSGDGLALSSYEQYF
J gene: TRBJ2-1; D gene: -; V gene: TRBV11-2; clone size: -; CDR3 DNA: TGTGCCAGCAGCTCAAGCACGAATGAGCAGTTCTTC; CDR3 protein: CASSSSTNEQFF
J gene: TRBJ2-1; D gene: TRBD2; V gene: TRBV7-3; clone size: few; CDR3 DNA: TGTGCCAGCAGCTCCACTTTAGGACTAGCGGTGAATGAGCAGTTCTTC; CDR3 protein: CASSSTLGLAVNEQFF